This T cell receptor (beta chain) was sequenced during a study of identical twins (dated by TCRdb to 2016 to 2018). About the study as a whole: TCR alpha and beta repertoires from monozygotic twins, unrelated adults of various ages and cord blood were deep-sequenced to test whether fetal clonotypes persist. Replicate twin experiments were performed at different times using different library preparation protocols to rule out contamination.

Receptors were amplified or captured by 5' RACE. The instrument was an Illumina HiSeq 2000. Template switching added a universal primer binding site, and the final cDNA carried a unique molecular identifier that allowed TCR cDNA molecules to be counted accurately. First-strand cDNA for TCR alpha and beta chains was synthesized from specific primers in the conserved constant-segment region. To control for contamination, every cDNA library was double barcoded, receiving both a SMART-Mk sample barcode and Illumina barcodes. TruSeq adapter sequences along with Illumina sample barcodes were introduced in two successive PCR steps. The TCR alpha and beta cDNA libraries were sequenced on the Illumina HiSeq platform using custom primers. As for how the authors treated the data: Unique molecular identifiers were extracted from raw reads with MiGEC, and CDR3 positions were determined with MiXCR. Recombination models were inferred per individual with the repgenHMM and IGoR tools using an EM algorithm. The analysis of shared clonotypes was done with the tcR package in R, with sharing normalized by the product of cloneset sizes. To study raw recombination free of thymic and clonal selection effects, out-of-frame nonproductive sequences were analyzed. TCRdb reprocessed the public reads (quality trimming at Q25 with fastp, clone calling with MiXCR) and kept in-frame beta chains. All rows with the same CDR3 protein become a single entry with the most common DNA and genes. TCRdb assigned the V and J calls; the authors' analysis was not used. The sample records around 340,000 distinct CDR3 sequences, about 10% of which are singletons. Clones ranked in the top ten supply around 8.6% of the sample.

This clonotype appeared a few times. Its antigen has not been determined. Base-call qualities are not available, and no considerably larger clone is one nucleotide away. Beyond this particular receptor, the publication reports: In beta out-of-frame sequences, excess twin sharing was weaker, because having fewer shared sequences lowered the signal-to-noise ratio. In monozygotic twins, recombination models systematically underestimated out-of-frame TCR alpha sharing, but the models matched the sharing seen between unrelated individuals. Invariant T cells such as MAIT and iNKT could partly confound zero-insertion analyses, although diverse VJ usage argued against such confounding for most clonotypes. Fewer insertions were carried by abundant cord blood beta clonotypes; a weaker similar trend was observed in young adult naive repertoires, while no such trend was observed in memory repertoires. Conclusions relied on cross-sectional statistical analysis, since the same donors could not be followed over many years. Compared with coincidental sharing between unrelated individuals, out-of-frame TCR alpha sequences shared between twins had an excess of sequences with low generation probability.

All donors were healthy Caucasians. Three unrelated non-twin adults were also sequenced: a male aged 18 to 30, a male aged 50 to 59 and a female aged 50 to 59. Using Miltenyi CD45RO+ enrichment and human naive T-cell isolation kits, memory (CD45RO+) and naive T cells were isolated from PBMC. Counted from cysteine to phenylalanine, this CDR3 has 15 amino acids. The kept DNA is CDR3 alone, 45 bases in frame from the first base. V was cut back by 5 bases and J by 0 bases, leaving a gap of 14 bases between them. The germline V gene encodes CDR1 LGHDT and CDR2 YNNKEL (reference sequence). Specimen: naive T cells sorted from blood. The cell subset or site label, read with the paper, signifies: cells isolated with a human naive T-cell isolation kit. This sequence uses TRBV3-1 and TRBJ2-7, with the D call tentatively TRBD1 or TRBD2, each fitting 5 bases. The sequence came from a woman in her forties or fifties in good health. CDR3 sequence: CASSAKPGPSYEQYF. In nucleotides, the sequence is TGTGCCAGCAGCGCCAAGCCGGGGCCCTCCTACGAGCAGTACTTC.